Following are 17 T cell receptor beta chains from one sample sequenced in a study of T cell responses to AZD1222 COVID-19 vaccine. Measured with immunoSEQ multiplex PCR; TCRdb has only the in-frame clones, and not every one. The sample shows 150,000 to 160,000 clones, roughly 90% of them seen only once. Sequencing used peripheral blood, obtained on day 0 of MenACWY control vaccination. All receptors come from an adult in good health.

This chain joins TRBV3-1 (or the pseudogene TRBV3-2) and TRBJ2-2; D may be TRBD1 (6 bases). The CDR3 is 15 residues long. CDR1 is LGHDT and CDR2 is YNNKEL in the germline V gene (reference sequence). V gave up 3 bases and J gave up 8 bases, with 16 bases separating them. This CDR3 is CASSHLGAGVGELFF. In DNA, the CDR3 is TGTGCCAGCAGCCATTTGGGGGCAGGTGTAGGGGAGCTGTTTTTT.

The chain couples TRBV30 to TRBJ2-5, with D perhaps matching TRBD1 (7 bases). Trimming took off 1 base at V and 5 bases at J, with 14 bases between the two ends. Germline CDR1 reads GTSNPN; CDR2 reads SVGIG (reference sequence). There are 14 residues in the CDR3. The CDR3 sequence: CAWSGLPGGETQYF. The CDR3 bases are TGTGCCTGGAGTGGACTCCCAGGGGGGGAGACCCAGTACTTC. Full variable domain (rest looked up from reference TRBV30 and TRBJ2-5): SQTIHQWPATLVQPVGSPLSLECTVEGTSNPNLYWYRQAAGRGLQLLFYSVGIGQISSEVPQNLSASRPQDRQFILSSKKLLLSDSGFYLCAWSGLPGGETQYFGPGTRLLVL.

This clone was found a few times. J is TRBJ1-1 and V is TRBV5-8, with D possibly TRBD1 on 5 matching bases. The V gene's germline CDR1 is SGHTS and CDR2 YDEGEE. The CDR3 extends over 15 amino acids. V was clipped by 4 bases and J by 7 bases, with 20 bases between them. The CDR3 region is CASSRGWGGLGEAFF. The CDR3 bases are TGTGCCAGCAGCCGAGGTTGGGGGGGTTTAGGTGAAGCTTTCTTT. Variable domain in full (rest from reference TRBV5-8 and TRBJ1-1): EAGVTQSPTHLIKTRGQQATLRCSPISGHTSVYWYQQALGLGLQFLLWYDEGEERNRGNFPPRFSGRQFPNYSSELNVNALELEDSALYLCASSRGWGGLGEAFFGQGTRLTVV.

This chain uses TRBV18 with TRBJ1-1, with D perhaps TRBD1 (6 bases). The CDR3 length is 14 residues. Trimming took 3 bases from V and 5 from J, leaving 13 bases between them. CDR1 and CDR2 (germline): KGHSH, LQKENI. The CDR3 DNA follows: TGTGCCAGCTCACCGGTCAGGGGAGGAACTGAAGCTTTCTTT. This encodes CASSPVRGGTEAFF.

The chain joins TRBV19 to TRBJ1-4; D gene uncertain. Trimming stripped 6 bases from V and 7 bases from J, with 9 bases between. The CDR3 has 12 amino acids. Germline-derived CDR1 and CDR2 are LNHDA and SQIVND (reference sequence). CDR3 sequence (DNA): TGTGCCAGTAGCAGGTCCGGTGAAAAACTGTTTTTT. This translates into CASSRSGEKLFF.

In DNA, the CDR3 is TGTGCCAGCAGCCCCTCGGCTAACTATGGCTACACCTTC. This encodes CASSPSANYGYTF. The V and J genes are TRBV7-2 and TRBJ1-2; D is unclear. V was cut by 5 bases and J by 0 bases, with 7 bases left in between. This CDR3 has 13 residues. In germline, CDR1 is SGHTA, CDR2 FQGNSA.

This clone is a singleton in its sample. V is TRBV6-4 and J is TRBJ2-7; no reliable D call. CDR1 is MRHNA and CDR2 is SNTAGT in the germline V gene. The CDR3 is 11 residues long. Trimming stripped 9 bases from V and 7 bases from J, with 13 bases between. CDR3 DNA sequence: TGTGCCAGGGGTCAGTTCCCGGAGCAGTACTTC. This encodes CARGQFPEQYF.

V and J are TRBV7-2 and TRBJ1-1, with D unresolved. The CDR3 sequence is 15 residues long. Germline values: CDR1 SGHTA, CDR2 FQGNSA. Trimming removed 4 bases from V and 0 bases from J, with 12 bases in between. This CDR3 is CASSSTRRVNTEAFF. The CDR3 bases are TGTGCCAGCAGCTCGACCCGACGGGTGAACACTGAAGCTTTCTTT.

Here the CDR3 reads CASSWGSYEQYF. The CDR3 coding sequence is TGTGCCAGCAGCTGGGGATCCTACGAGCAGTACTTC. The V and J genes are TRBV7-9 and TRBJ2-7; D unresolved. The V end was cut by 4 bases, the J end by 1 base, with 5 bases between. The germline gives CDR1 SEHNR, CDR2 FQNEAQ (reference sequence). CDR3 length: 12 amino acids.

CDR3: CATQGQNSGNTIYF. The CDR3 DNA follows: TGTGCCACCCAGGGACAAAACTCTGGAAACACCATATATTTT. This chain links TRBV19 with TRBJ1-3; D is perhaps TRBD1 (6 bases). V gave up 10 bases and J gave up 0 bases, with 13 bases separating them. Germline V gene sequence: CDR1 LNHDA, CDR2 SQIVND (reference sequence). The CDR3 extends over 14 amino acids.

This chain uses TRBV7-2 with TRBJ1-3; D gene uncertain. CDR1 SGHTA and CDR2 FQGNSA come from the germline V gene. This CDR3 contains 13 residues. Trimming cost V 1 base and J 3 bases, with 4 bases left between them. The CDR3 DNA is TGTGCCAGCAGCTTAGTAGGTGGAAACACCATATATTTT. Amino acid sequence: CASSLVGGNTIYF.

The gene calls are TRBV5-1 and TRBJ2-2; 8 bases align to TRBD1. The V segment lost 0 bases and the J segment 2 bases; nucleotides outside the gene matches: 3. The CDR3 has 16 amino acids. Germline V gene data show CDR1 as SGHRS and CDR2 as YFSETQ. The CDR3 coding sequence is TGCGCCAGCAGCTTGGGGCAGGGGGCCAACACCGGGGAGCTGTTTTTT. This codes for CASSLGQGANTGELFF.

The CDR3 DNA is TGTGCCAGCAGCTTAGCCAGGGGCTCCTACAATGAGCAGTTCTTC. Encoded protein: CASSLARGSYNEQFF. This chain links TRBV11-2 with TRBJ2-1, with D tentatively TRBD1 (6 bases). The length of the CDR3 is 15 residues. The germline V gene has CDR1 SGHAT and CDR2 FQNNGV. V shed 1 base and J shed 0 bases, with 7 bases lying between them.

The chain has TRBV6-1 and TRBJ1-5; D is undetermined. V shed 2 bases and J shed 9 bases, with 5 bases lying between them. The CDR3 is 11 amino acids. Looked up from germline, CDR1 is MNHNS and CDR2 is SASEGT. CDR3 sequence reads: CASSEKRPQHF. CDR3 nucleotide sequence: TGTGCCAGCAGTGAAAAAAGGCCCCAGCATTTT.

The chain has TRBV6-5 and TRBJ1-4; no clear D gene. The V end was cut by 10 bases, the J end by 6 bases, with 15 bases between. This CDR3 has 13 residues. CDR1 is MNHEY and CDR2 is SVGAGI in the germline V gene. CDR3 nucleotides: TGTGCCACCACGCTGGCGCTCCATGAAAAACTGTTTTTT. Residues: CATTLALHEKLFF.

V is TRBV28 and J is TRBJ1-5; no firm D call. Trimming stripped 2 bases from V and 4 bases from J, with 9 bases between. From germline, CDR1 is MDHEN and CDR2 SYDVKM. The CDR3 is made up of 14 amino acids. CDR3 in amino acids: CASSLARWNQPQHF. DNA of the CDR3: TGTGCCAGCAGTTTAGCCCGCTGGAATCAGCCCCAGCATTTT.

This chain joins TRBV11-3 and TRBJ2-3; D gene uncertain. The V end lost 5 bases, the J end lost 5 bases, and 20 bases lay between the germline ends. Germline lookup yields CDR1 SGHNT and CDR2 YENEEA. This CDR3 region has 16 residues. CDR3 loop: CASSPSIRVGGDTQYF. The CDR3 nucleotides read TGTGCCAGCAGCCCAAGCATCCGGGTGGGTGGAGATACGCAGTATTTT.